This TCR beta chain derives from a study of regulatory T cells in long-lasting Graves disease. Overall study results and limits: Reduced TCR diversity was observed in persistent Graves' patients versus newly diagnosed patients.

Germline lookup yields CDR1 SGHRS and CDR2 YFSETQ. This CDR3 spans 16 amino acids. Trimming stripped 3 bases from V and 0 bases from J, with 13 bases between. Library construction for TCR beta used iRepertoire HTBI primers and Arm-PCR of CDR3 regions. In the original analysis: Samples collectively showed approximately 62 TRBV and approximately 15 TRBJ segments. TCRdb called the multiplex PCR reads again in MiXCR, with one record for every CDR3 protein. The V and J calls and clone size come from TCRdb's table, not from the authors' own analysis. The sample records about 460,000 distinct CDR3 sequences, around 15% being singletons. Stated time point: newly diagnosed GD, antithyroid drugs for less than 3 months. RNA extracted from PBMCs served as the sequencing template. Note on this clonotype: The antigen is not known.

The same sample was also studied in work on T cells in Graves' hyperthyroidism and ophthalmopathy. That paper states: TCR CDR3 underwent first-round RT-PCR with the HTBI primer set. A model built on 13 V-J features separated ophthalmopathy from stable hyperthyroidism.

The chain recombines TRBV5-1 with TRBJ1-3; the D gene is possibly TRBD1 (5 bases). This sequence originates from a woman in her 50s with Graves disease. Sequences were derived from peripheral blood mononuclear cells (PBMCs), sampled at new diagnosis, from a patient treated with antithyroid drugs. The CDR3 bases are TGCGCCAGCAGCTCCTCAGGGTCGGCCTCTGGAAACACCATATATTTT. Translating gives CASSSSGSASGNTIYF.